This T cell receptor beta chain was observed in a study of blood T cell repertoires in COVID-19. Looking at the study overall: From the United States, Italy and Spain came samples of acute and convalescent COVID-19. Sample material is recorded as cDNA or gDNA derived from T cells, B-cell-depleted T cells, or PBMCs.

Authors' analysis steps: Amplifying reference gene primers gave estimates of nucleated cell counts. Sequencing used immunoSEQ multiplex PCR; TCRdb keeps in-frame clones, though not all of them. V, J and clone size are taken as reported in that table, and D and trimming were inferred from the DNA itself. The sample records about 24,000 clones, about four fifths being singletons. The CDR3 contains 15 residues. The ends lost 2 bases at V and 4 bases at J; junction bases unmatched: 6. Germline assignment: CDR1 SGHAT and CDR2 FQNNGV. This sequence originates from a man aged 65-85 years with acute or convalescent COVID-19. The J gene is TRBJ2-5, the V gene TRBV11-2; 8 nucleotides agree with TRBD2. The sequenced sample consisted of peripheral blood. CDR3 protein: CASSLLSGIGETQYF. The CDR3 coding sequence is TGTGCCAGCAGCTTACTTAGCGGGATAGGAGAGACCCAGTACTTC.